These T cell receptor beta chains were read from a single sample in a study of T cells in Graves' hyperthyroidism and ophthalmopathy. TCRdb called the multiplex PCR reads again in MiXCR, with one record for every CDR3 protein. Among 550,000 to 600,000 distinct CDR3 sequences listed, 16% were seen once. Sequencing input: blood. The source of these receptors is a woman aged 18 to 35 with Graves' hyperthyroidism. CDR3s include the opening cysteine and the closing phenylalanine or tryptophan. D genes are given only for firm matches. Expanded clones get a size class; other rows say once, few or many, or leave the size out.

V	J	size	D	CDR3	DNA
TRBV12-3/TRBV12-4	TRBJ2-1	many	-	CASSPASGVSGEQFF	TGTGCCAGCAGCCCGGCTTCTGGGGTCTCGGGTGAGCAGTTCTTC
TRBV5-8	TRBJ1-1	-	-	CASSATTVEAFF	TGTGCCAGCAGCGCGACTACAGTTGAAGCTTTCTTT
TRBV20-1	TRBJ2-7	many	-	CSAAHRENSYEQYF	TGCAGTGCTGCCCACAGGGAAAACTCCTACGAGCAGTACTTC
TRBV30	TRBJ1-4	many	-	CAWSAGHLEKLFF	TGTGCCTGGAGCGCCGGACACCTAGAAAAACTGTTTTTT
TRBV28	TRBJ2-2	-	TRBD2	CASSLSGGSPDTGELFF	TGTGCCAGCAGTTTAAGTGGCGGGAGCCCCGACACCGGGGAGCTGTTTTTT
TRBV7-9	TRBJ2-2	-	-	CASSFDREAIGELFF	TGTGCCAGCAGCTTCGACAGGGAGGCAATCGGGGAGCTGTTTTTT
TRBV10-1	TRBJ2-3	-	-	CASGSSTDTQYF	TGCGCCAGCGGATCGAGCACAGATACGCAGTATTTT
TRBV6-2/TRBV6-3	TRBJ2-5	many	-	CASSMLGLAFRETQYF	TGTGCCAGCAGTATGCTGGGGCTAGCATTCAGGGAGACCCAGTACTTC
TRBV5-1	TRBJ1-1	-	TRBD1	CASSWGQGALHTEAFF	TGCGCCAGCAGCTGGGGACAGGGGGCTTTGCACACTGAAGCTTTCTTT
TRBV5-5	TRBJ2-1	few	TRBD2	CASSPGLAAGEQFF	TGTGCCAGCAGCCCGGGACTAGCGGCGGGTGAGCAGTTCTTC
TRBV2	TRBJ2-2	many	TRBD1	CATGQGDGTGELFF	TGTGCCACCGGACAGGGGGACGGCACCGGGGAGCTGTTTTTT
TRBV20-1	TRBJ2-1	many	TRBD2	CSARDRLAGGRSSYNEQFF	TGCAGTGCTAGAGACCGACTAGCGGGGGGGCGAAGCTCCTACAATGAGCAGTTCTTC
TRBV6-4	TRBJ2-2	many	-	CASSDSSEGGELFF	TGTGCCAGCAGTGACTCCTCGGAAGGCGGGGAGCTGTTTTTT
TRBV29-1	TRBJ1-1	many	-	CSVGGGGATELRPVGNTEAFF	TGCAGCGTTGGCGGGGGGGGGGCGACCGAGTTGCGGCCGGTGGGTAACACTGAAGCTTTCTTT
TRBV10-3	TRBJ2-2	few	TRBD2	CGESGTNTGELFF	TGTGGTGAGAGCGGGACTAACACCGGGGAGCTGTTTTTT
TRBV7-8	TRBJ2-7	few	-	CASRRDSIRSYEQYF	TGTGCCAGCAGGCGGGACTCAATACGCTCCTACGAGCAGTACTTC
TRBV11-2	TRBJ1-1	many	-	CASSSPLNTEAFF	TGTGCCAGCAGCTCTCCACTGAACACTGAAGCTTTCTTT
TRBV7-2	TRBJ2-5	many	-	CASSFQGGGGETQYF	TGTGCCAGCAGCTTTCAGGGGGGAGGTGGAGAGACCCAGTACTTC
TRBV24-1	TRBJ2-1	few	TRBD2	CATSEPQRTSVREQFF	TGTGCCACCAGTGAACCCCAACGGACTAGCGTTCGTGAGCAGTTCTTC
TRBV12-3/TRBV12-4	TRBJ2-7	many	TRBD1	CASSLRPGGDEQYF	TGTGCCAGCAGTTTGCGCCCAGGGGGCGACGAGCAGTACTTC
TRBV3-1	TRBJ1-2	-	-	CASSSLGPLGYTF	TGTGCCAGCAGTTCGCTGGGCCCCTTGGGCTACACCTTC
TRBV12-3/TRBV12-4	TRBJ2-3	-	TRBD2	CASSIVSGGGGSTQYF	TGTGCCAGCAGTATTGTTAGCGGGGGGGGGGGAAGTACGCAGTATTTT
TRBV29-1	TRBJ2-7	-	-	CSVRGETYEQYF	TGCAGCGTAAGGGGGGAAACCTACGAGCAGTACTTC
TRBV11-2	TRBJ2-1	-	TRBD2	CASSHGGDSSSYNEQFF	TGTGCCAGCAGCCACGGGGGGGACTCGAGCTCCTACAATGAGCAGTTCTTC
TRBV20-1	TRBJ1-1	many	-	CSAPTANTEAFF	TGCAGTGCTCCGACAGCCAACACTGAAGCTTTCTTT
TRBV28	TRBJ1-3	-	TRBD1	CASSSGTAYGNTIYF	TGTGCCAGCAGTTCCGGGACAGCCTATGGAAACACCATATATTTT
TRBV3-1	TRBJ2-3	few	TRBD2	CASTSLAGTDTQYF	TGTGCCAGCACCTCACTAGCGGGGACAGATACGCAGTATTTT
TRBV4-3	TRBJ2-2	-	-	CASSQGSPAGELFF	TGCGCCAGCAGCCAAGGCTCTCCGGCCGGGGAGCTGTTTTTT
TRBV5-1	TRBJ2-1	-	TRBD2	CASSLGSSGRGGDEQFF	TGCGCCAGCAGCTTGGGGTCTAGCGGGAGGGGTGGCGATGAGCAGTTCTTC